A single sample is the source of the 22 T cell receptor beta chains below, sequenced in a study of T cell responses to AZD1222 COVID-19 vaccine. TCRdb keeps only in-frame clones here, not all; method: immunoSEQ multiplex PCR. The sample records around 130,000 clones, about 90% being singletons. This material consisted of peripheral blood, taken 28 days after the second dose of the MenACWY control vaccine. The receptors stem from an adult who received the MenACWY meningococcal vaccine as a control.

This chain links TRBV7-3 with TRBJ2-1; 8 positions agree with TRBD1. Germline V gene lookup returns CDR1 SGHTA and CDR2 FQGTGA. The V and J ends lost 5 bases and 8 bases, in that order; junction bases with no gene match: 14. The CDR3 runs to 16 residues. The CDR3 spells CASSGQGKPKADEQFF. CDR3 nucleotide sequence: TGTGCCAGCAGCGGACAGGGAAAGCCGAAGGCGGATGAGCAGTTCTTC.

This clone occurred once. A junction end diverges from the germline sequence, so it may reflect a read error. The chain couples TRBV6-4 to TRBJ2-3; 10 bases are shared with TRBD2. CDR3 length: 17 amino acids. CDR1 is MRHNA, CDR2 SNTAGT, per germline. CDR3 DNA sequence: TGTGCCAGCAGTGAGAATATACTAGCGGGACGCACAGATGCGCAGTATTTT. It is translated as CASSENILAGRTDAQYF.

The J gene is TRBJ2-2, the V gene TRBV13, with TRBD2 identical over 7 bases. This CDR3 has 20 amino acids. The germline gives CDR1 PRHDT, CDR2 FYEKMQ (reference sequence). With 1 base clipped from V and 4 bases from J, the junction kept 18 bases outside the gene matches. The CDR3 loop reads CASSLVPPMGGAPTTGELFF. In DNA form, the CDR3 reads TGTGCCAGCAGCTTAGTACCACCCATGGGAGGGGCCCCCACCACCGGGGAGCTGTTTTTT.

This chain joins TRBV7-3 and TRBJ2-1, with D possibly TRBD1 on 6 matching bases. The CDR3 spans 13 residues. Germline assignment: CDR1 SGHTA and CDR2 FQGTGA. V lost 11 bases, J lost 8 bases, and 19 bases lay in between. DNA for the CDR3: TGTGCCTGCTCGTTTAGGAAGGGGGATGAGCAGTTCTTC. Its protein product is CACSFRKGDEQFF.

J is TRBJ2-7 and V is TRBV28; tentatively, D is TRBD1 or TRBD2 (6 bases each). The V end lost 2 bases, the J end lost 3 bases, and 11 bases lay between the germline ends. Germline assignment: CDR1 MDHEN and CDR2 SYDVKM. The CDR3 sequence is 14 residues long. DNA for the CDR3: TGTGCCAGCAGTTTACGGGGGCTAGGCTACGAGCAGTACTTC. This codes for CASSLRGLGYEQYF.

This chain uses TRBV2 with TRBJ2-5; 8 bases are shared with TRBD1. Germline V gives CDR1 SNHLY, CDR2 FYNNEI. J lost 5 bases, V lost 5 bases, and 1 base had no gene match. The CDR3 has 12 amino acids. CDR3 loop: CASSRQGETQYF. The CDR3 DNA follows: TGTGCCAGCAGTCGACAGGGGGAGACCCAGTACTTC.

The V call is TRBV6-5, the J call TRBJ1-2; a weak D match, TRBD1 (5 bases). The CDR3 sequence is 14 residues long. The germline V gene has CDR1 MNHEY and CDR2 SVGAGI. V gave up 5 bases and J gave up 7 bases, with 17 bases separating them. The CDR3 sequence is CASSPTGHSGGYTF. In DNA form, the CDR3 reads TGTGCCAGCAGTCCTACAGGACATTCGGGTGGCTACACCTTC.

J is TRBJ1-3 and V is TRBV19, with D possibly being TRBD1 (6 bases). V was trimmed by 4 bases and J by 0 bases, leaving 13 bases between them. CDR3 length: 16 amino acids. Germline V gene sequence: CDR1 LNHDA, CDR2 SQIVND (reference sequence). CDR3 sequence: CASSKDRPVSGNTIYF. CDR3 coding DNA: TGTGCCAGTAGTAAGGACAGACCCGTCTCTGGAAACACCATATATTTT. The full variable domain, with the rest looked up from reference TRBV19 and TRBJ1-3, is DGGITQSPKYLFRKEGQNVTLSCEQNLNHDAMYWYRQDPGQGLRLIYYSQIVNDFQKGDIAEGYSVSREKKESFPLTVTSAQKNPTAFYLCASSKDRPVSGNTIYFGEGSWLTVV.

Here the CDR3 reads CASSPGPANYGYTF. The CDR3 DNA reads as TGTGCCAGCAGCCCCGGACCAGCTAACTATGGCTACACCTTC. The chain recombines TRBV9 with TRBJ1-2; D remains ambiguous. From germline, CDR1 is SGDLS and CDR2 YYNGEE. V was pared by 4 bases and J by 0 bases, with 10 bases between. The CDR3 length is 14 residues.

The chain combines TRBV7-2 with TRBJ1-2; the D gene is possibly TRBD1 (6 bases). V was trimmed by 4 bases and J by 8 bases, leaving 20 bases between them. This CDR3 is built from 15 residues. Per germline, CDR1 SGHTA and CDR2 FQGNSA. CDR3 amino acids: CASSSMTGDRKGYTF. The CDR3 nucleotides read TGTGCCAGCAGCTCTATGACAGGAGATCGGAAGGGCTACACCTTC.

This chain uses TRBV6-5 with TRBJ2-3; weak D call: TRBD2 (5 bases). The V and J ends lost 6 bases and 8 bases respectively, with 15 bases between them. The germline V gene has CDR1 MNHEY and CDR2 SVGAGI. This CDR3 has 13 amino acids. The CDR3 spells CASSRTDGVTQYF. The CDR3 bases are TGTGCCAGCAGCAGGACGGACGGGGTTACGCAGTATTTT.

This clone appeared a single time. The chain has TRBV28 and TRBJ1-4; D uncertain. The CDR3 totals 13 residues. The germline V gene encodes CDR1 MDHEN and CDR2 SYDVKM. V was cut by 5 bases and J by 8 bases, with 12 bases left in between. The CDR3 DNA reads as TGTGCCAGCAGTGTCCCCAGCGGGGAAAAACTGTTTTTT. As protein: CASSVPSGEKLFF.

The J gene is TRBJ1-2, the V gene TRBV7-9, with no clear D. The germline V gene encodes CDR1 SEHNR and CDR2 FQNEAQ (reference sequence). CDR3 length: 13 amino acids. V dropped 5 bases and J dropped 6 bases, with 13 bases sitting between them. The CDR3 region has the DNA TGTGCCAGCAGCCCCCATCGGGTTGATGGCTACACCTTC. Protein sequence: CASSPHRVDGYTF.

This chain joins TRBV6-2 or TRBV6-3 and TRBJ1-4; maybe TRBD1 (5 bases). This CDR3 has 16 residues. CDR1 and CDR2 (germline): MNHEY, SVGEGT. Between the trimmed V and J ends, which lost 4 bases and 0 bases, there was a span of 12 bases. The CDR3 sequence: CASSSPAGATNEKLFF. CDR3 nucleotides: TGTGCCAGCAGTTCCCCGGCGGGGGCAACTAATGAAAAACTGTTTTTT.

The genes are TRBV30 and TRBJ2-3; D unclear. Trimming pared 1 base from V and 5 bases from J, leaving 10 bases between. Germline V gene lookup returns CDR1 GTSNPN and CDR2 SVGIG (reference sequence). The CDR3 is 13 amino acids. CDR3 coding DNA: TGTGCCTGGAGTGGGGTCTACAGAGATACGCAGTATTTT. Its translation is CAWSGVYRDTQYF.

This CDR3 reads CASSGQGARYNEQFF. CDR3 DNA: TGTGCCAGCAGTGGACAGGGGGCTAGGTACAATGAGCAGTTCTTC. The J gene is TRBJ2-1, the V gene TRBV6-2 or TRBV6-3; 11 bases agree with TRBD1. The V and J ends lost 5 bases and 4 bases, in that order; junction bases with no gene match: 4. Germline V gene data show CDR1 as MNHEY and CDR2 as SVGEGT. The length of the CDR3 is 15 residues.

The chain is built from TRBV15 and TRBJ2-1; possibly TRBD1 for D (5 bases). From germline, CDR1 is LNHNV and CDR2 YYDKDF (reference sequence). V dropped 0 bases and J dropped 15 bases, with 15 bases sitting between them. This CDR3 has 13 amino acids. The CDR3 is CATSREVQAGGFF. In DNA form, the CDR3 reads TGTGCCACCAGCAGAGAAGTACAGGCAGGCGGGTTCTTC.

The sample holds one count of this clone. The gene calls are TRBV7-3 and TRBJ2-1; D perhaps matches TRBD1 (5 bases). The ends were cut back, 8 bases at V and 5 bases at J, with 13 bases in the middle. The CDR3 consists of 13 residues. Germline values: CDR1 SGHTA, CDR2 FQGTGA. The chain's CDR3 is CASGAGPDNEQFF. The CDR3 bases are TGTGCCAGCGGTGCAGGGCCCGACAATGAGCAGTTCTTC.

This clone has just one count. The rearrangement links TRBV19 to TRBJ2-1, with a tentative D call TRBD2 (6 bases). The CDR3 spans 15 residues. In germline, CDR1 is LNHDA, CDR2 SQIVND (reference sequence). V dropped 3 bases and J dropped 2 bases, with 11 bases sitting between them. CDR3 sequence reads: CASSIGGRTYNEQFF. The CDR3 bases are TGTGCCAGTAGTATCGGTGGGAGGACCTACAATGAGCAGTTCTTC.

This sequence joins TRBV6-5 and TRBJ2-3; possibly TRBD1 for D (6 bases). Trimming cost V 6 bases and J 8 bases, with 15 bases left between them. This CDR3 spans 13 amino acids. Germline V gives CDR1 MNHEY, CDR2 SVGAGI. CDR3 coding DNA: TGTGCCAGCAGGAACCCTGGGGGCTCTACGCAGTATTTT. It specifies CASRNPGGSTQYF.

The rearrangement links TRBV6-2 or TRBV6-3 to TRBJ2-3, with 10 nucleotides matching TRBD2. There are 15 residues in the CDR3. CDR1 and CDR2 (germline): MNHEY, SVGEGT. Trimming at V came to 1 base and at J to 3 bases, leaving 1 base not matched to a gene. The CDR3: CASSYFSGGTDTQYF. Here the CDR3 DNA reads TGTGCCAGCAGTTACTTTAGCGGGGGGACAGATACGCAGTATTTT.

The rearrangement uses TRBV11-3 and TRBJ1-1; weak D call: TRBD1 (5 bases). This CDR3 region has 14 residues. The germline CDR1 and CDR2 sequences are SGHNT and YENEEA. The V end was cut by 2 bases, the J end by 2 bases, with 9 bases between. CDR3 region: CASSLRGRNTEAFF. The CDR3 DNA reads TGTGCCAGCAGCTTACGGGGCCGTAACACTGAAGCTTTCTTT.